These T cell receptor beta chains were read from a single sample in a study of cytomegalovirus exposure and HLA in healthy donors. Libraries were prepared by immunoSEQ multiplex PCR; TCRdb keeps only in-frame clonotypes and omits some of them. The sample has approximately 210,000 clones; about 85% are singletons. The specimen was PBMCs. The receptors derive from a male donor in good health and CMV-seropositive. The CDR3 runs from the conserved cysteine through the conserved F or W. A D gene is named only where the DNA matches it firmly. Clone sizes are given selectively: once, few, many, or a class where the clone is expanded.

J gene,D gene,CDR3 length,V gene,clone size,CDR3 DNA,CDR3 protein
TRBJ2-1,TRBD2,16,TRBV5-1,.,TGCGCCAGCAGCTCCGGGGGGGCGACCTCCTACAATGAGCAGTTCTTC,CASSSGGATSYNEQFF
TRBJ1-2,TRBD1,15,TRBV7-2,.,TGTGCCAGCAGCTTCGGGACAGGGACCCTGGGGGGCTACACCTTC,CASSFGTGTLGGYTF
TRBJ1-2,.,13,TRBV7-2,.,TGTGCCAGCAGCTTGGGGCCTAGCTATGGCTACACCTTC,CASSLGPSYGYTF
TRBJ1-2,.,15,TRBV19,.,TGTGCCAGTAGGATGACCCTTTGGGGCAACTATGGCTACACCTTC,CASRMTLWGNYGYTF
TRBJ1-5,TRBD1,14,TRBV18,.,TGTGCCAGCCGTTCGGGACAGGAGCGTCAGCCCCAGCATTTT,CASRSGQERQPQHF
TRBJ2-5,.,13,TRBV7-2,.,TGTGCCAGCAGCTTAGGGCACCAAGAGACCCAGTACTTC,CASSLGHQETQYF
TRBJ1-2,.,13,TRBV6-5,.,TGTGCCAGCAGTGAATATAGGGAGGATGGCTACACCTTC,CASSEYREDGYTF
TRBJ2-1,.,14,TRBV7-3,.,TGTGCCAGCAGCTTAGAGGGGCCCGGGGGTGAGCAGTTCTTC,CASSLEGPGGEQFF
TRBJ1-5,TRBD1,14,TRBV10-3,once,TGTGCCATCAGTGCGGGACAGGAAAATCAGCCCCAGCATTTT,CAISAGQENQPQHF
TRBJ2-2,.,21,TRBV21-1,.,TGTGCCAGCAGCAAAGTCCGGAGCGGACAGGGTTGGGTAAAGAACACCGGGGAGCTGTTTTTT,CASSKVRSGQGWVKNTGELFF
TRBJ2-2,TRBD2,14,TRBV6-4,.,TGTGCCAGCAGTCCCGGGACTAGCACCGGGGAGCTGTTTTTT,CASSPGTSTGELFF
TRBJ1-1,TRBD1,15,TRBV7-9,once,TGTGCCAGCAGCTTAGTCCGACAGGGGAACATTGAAGCTTTCTTT,CASSLVRQGNIEAFF
TRBJ1-2,.,13,TRBV11-2,.,TGTGCCAGCAGCGCTCTGGGGGGGGGTGGCTACACCTTC,CASSALGGGGYTF
TRBJ1-5,TRBD1,14,TRBV5-8,.,TGTGCCAGCAGCGGACAGGCGTACAATCAGCCCCAGCATTTT,CASSGQAYNQPQHF
TRBJ1-1,TRBD1,16,TRBV5-1,few,TGCGCCAGCAGCTTCGAAAATCCGGGACAGTTTACTGAAGCTTTCTTT,CASSFENPGQFTEAFF
TRBJ2-7,TRBD2,15,TRBV28,few,TGTGCCAGCAGTTTCGGGGGGGTAAGCTCCTACGAGCAGTACTTC,CASSFGGVSSYEQYF
TRBJ2-7,.,16,TRBV19,once,TGTGCCAGTAGTATAGGAGGAGGGTTGCTGGCGTCGAAGCAGTACTTC,CASSIGGGLLASKQYF
TRBJ1-1,TRBD1,15,TRBV5-1,.,TGCGCCAGCAGCGTAGGGACAGGGGTGAACACTGAAGCTTTCTTT,CASSVGTGVNTEAFF
TRBJ1-2,.,16,TRBV4-1,.,TGCGCCAGCAGCCAAGTGGGGTATGGCAGGGCGTATGGCTACACCTTC,CASSQVGYGRAYGYTF
TRBJ1-2,.,15,TRBV5-1,.,TGCGCCAGCAGCTTTGGGGGGGAAAACAACTATGGCTACACCTTC,CASSFGGENNYGYTF
TRBJ2-6,TRBD1,17,TRBV7-9,.,TGTGCCAGCAGCTCCGGACAGGGGGCTACAGGGGCCAACGTCCTGACTTTC,CASSSGQGATGANVLTF
TRBJ2-7,.,12,TRBV7-9,.,TGTTCCAGCAGTCCAAATTCGGGGGAGCAGTACTTC,CSSSPNSGEQYF
TRBJ2-3,TRBD1,12,TRBV10-3,.,TGTGCCATCAGTGGACAGGGGTATACGCAGTATTTT,CAISGQGYTQYF
TRBJ2-7,.,15,TRBV7-8,.,TGTGCCAGCAGCTTAGCCATCGGGAGCTCCTACGAGCAGTACTTC,CASSLAIGSSYEQYF
TRBJ2-3,TRBD1,13,TRBV4-1,few,TGCGCCAGCAGCCAAGATCCCCGGGACAGGGAGTATTTT,CASSQDPRDREYF
TRBJ2-7,TRBD2,14,TRBV13,.,TGTGCCAGCAGCCTGGGGCGGGGGGGGTACGAGCAGTACTTC,CASSLGRGGYEQYF
TRBJ2-7,.,15,TRBV4-1,.,TGCGCCAGCAGCCCCTCGCGACTCGCGACCTACGAGCAGTACTTC,CASSPSRLATYEQYF
TRBJ2-3,.,13,TRBV5-1,few,TGCGCCAGCAGCTGGAGCTTGGCAGATACGCAGTATTTT,CASSWSLADTQYF
TRBJ1-5,.,13,TRBV30,.,TGTGCCTGGAGTCCCCCCCCGGGGCAGCCCCAGCATTTT,CAWSPPPGQPQHF
TRBJ2-7,.,14,TRBV7-2,.,TGTGCCAGCAGCAGGGAGGGGGGCTACTACGAGCAGTACTTC,CASSREGGYYEQYF